This TCR beta chain was obtained from a study of cytomegalovirus exposure and HLA in healthy donors. The sample holds one count of this clone. Its antigen remains unidentified. Primers: 60 Vbeta forward and 13 Jbeta reverse. Generated by immunoSEQ multiplex PCR, the TCRdb table keeps only in-frame clones and is missing some. Altogether almost 200,000 clones are present, roughly three quarters being singletons, with the ten largest covering roughly 0.4%. Study-wide points: It was likely that a cluster of highly shared sequence variants was a sequencing artifact. Through in vitro validation, three CMV-associated chains were shown to be specific for CMV antigens.

This sequence was found in a male donor in good health and CMV-seropositive. The sample consisted of PBMCs.

CDR3 in amino acids: CASSIPGTGLGYTF. DNA of the CDR3: TGTGCCAGTAGTATACCCGGGACAGGCCTTGGCTACACCTTC. The chain carries TRBV19 and TRBJ1-2; the match to TRBD1 covers 8 bases. From germline, CDR1 is LNHDA and CDR2 SQIVND (reference sequence). This CDR3 comprises 14 residues. The junction had 6 bases not matched to a gene; V was cut back by 2 bases and J by 7 bases.